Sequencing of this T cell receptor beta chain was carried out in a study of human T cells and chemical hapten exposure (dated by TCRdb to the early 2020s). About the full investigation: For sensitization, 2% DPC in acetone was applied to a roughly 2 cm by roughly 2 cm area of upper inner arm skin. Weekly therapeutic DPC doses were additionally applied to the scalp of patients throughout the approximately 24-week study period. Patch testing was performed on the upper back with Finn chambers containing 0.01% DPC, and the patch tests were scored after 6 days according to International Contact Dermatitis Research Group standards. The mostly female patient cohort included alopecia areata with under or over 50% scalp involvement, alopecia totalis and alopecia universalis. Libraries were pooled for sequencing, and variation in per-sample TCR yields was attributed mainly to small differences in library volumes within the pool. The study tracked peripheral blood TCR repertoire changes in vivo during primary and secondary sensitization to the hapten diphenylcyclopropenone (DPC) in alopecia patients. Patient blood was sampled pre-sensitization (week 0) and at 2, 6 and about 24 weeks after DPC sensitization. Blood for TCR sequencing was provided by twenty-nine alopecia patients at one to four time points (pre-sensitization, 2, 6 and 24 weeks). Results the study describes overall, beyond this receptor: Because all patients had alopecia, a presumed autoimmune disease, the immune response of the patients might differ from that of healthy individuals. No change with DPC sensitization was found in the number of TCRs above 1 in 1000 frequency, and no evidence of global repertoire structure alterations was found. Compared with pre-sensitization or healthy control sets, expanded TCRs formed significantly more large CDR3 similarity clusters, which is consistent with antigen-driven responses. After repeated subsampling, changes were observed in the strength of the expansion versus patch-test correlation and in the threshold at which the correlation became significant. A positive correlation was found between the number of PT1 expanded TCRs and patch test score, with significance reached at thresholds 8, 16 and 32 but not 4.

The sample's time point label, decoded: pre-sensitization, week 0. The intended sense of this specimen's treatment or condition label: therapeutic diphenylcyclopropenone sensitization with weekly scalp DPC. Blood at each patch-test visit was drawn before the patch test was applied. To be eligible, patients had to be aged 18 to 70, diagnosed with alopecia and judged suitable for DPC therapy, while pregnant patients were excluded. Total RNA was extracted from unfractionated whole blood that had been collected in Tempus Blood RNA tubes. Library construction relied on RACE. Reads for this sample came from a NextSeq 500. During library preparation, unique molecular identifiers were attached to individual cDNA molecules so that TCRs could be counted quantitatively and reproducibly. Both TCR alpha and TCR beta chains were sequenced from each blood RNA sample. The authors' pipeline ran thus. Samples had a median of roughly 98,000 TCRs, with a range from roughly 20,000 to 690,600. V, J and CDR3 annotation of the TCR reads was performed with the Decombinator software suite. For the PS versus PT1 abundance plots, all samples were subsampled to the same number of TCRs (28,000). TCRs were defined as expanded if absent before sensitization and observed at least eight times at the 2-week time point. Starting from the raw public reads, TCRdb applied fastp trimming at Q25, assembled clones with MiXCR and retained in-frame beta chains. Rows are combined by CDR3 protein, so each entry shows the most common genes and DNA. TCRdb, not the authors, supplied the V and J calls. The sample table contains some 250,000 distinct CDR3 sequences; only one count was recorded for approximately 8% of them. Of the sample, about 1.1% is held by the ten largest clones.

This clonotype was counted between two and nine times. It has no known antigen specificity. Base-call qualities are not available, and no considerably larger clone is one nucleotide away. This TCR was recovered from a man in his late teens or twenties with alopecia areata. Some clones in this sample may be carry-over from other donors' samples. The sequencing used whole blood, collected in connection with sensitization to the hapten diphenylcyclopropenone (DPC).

CDR3 loop: CASSPPDRRADNYGYTF. The DNA is TGTGCCAGCTCACCACCGGATCGCAGGGCAGACAACTATGGCTACACCTTC. The V gene is TRBV18 and the J gene is TRBJ1-2; the D gene is possibly TRBD1, with 5 bases matching. The CDR3 numbers 17 residues from cysteine through phenylalanine. Of all the DNA, just the CDR3 is kept, 51 bases in frame from base 1. Deletion took 0 bases off V and 2 bases off J, with a span of 16 bases between the germline ends. The germline V gene yields KGHSH for CDR1 and LQKENI for CDR2.